The rows below give T cell receptor beta chains drawn from one sample of a study of T cell repertoires in cytomegalovirus infection. TCRdb used MiXCR to reprocess the reads, holding one entry per CDR3 protein. The table shows 270,000 or so distinct CDR3 sequences, with about a sixth occurring only once. The sequenced material came from CD8+ T cells from PBMCs. The receptors derive from a human donor in good health (CMV status not recorded). Some clones in this sample may be carry-over from other donors' samples. Both conserved end residues are trimmed from each CDR3.

v_call cdr3_length cdr3_aa
TRBV29-1 8 SVMTGELF
TRBV23-1 14 ASSQSPEGASQPQH
TRBV9 14 ASSAHRGLDTGELF
TRBV7-8 10 ASSLEGGEQF
TRBV7-9 10 ASSPGTQLQY
TRBV7-2 13 ASSSGGPSTGELF
TRBV7-8 13 ASSLAGTGDYEQY
TRBV5-1 14 ASSFSSGSAKNIQY
TRBV4-1 16 ASSQDPRGHLYTGELF
TRBV20-1 13 SANLLAGVSYEQY
TRBV7-8 12 ASSLAGLVNEQF
TRBV20-1 15 SAAAPLQGGSRNEQF
TRBV6-2/TRBV6-3 8 ATGDREQF
TRBV7-6 13 ASSINTATNEKLF
TRBV7-9 11 ASSDGPGREQY
TRBV2 13 ASGGRRGSTDTQY
TRBV14 12 ASSQVGPFYEQY
TRBV4-3 13 ASSQDEFPYNEQF
TRBV14 14 ASSQVPGGPSGEQF
TRBV28 14 ASSSETENSNQPQH
TRBV11-2 13 ASRTRTGLNTEAF
TRBV5-6 10 ASSAGLPGQF
TRBV15 14 ATSRGVTLLADTQY
TRBV11-3 13 ASSLAGTPMYEQY
TRBV28 14 ASSLVGQGHTDTQY
TRBV11-2 12 ASSIGQFGYEQY
TRBV7-9 13 ASSPRQGVIYEQY
TRBV15 13 ATSRDLAGGSGYT
TRBV12-3/TRBV12-4 14 ASTLGAGPDAYEQY
TRBV7-2 16 ASSLVWQAVRGNSPLH
TRBV7-2 13 ASSRARGVSYEQY
TRBV12-3/TRBV12-4 13 ASKPPGAQGNTIY
TRBV14 12 ASSQSRNTGELF
TRBV20-1 14 SARSGGVDYNSPLH
TRBV7-9 13 ASSPPGQGQETQY
TRBV7-9 13 ASSSGDRGVPEAF
TRBV12-3/TRBV12-4 11 ASTLDSHYEQY
TRBV12-5 9 ASGTDTEAF
TRBV2 17 ASSPNPGLAGRTYNEQF
TRBV6-5 12 ASSPGGGKNIQY
TRBV15 15 ATSMGRKAFSNQPQH